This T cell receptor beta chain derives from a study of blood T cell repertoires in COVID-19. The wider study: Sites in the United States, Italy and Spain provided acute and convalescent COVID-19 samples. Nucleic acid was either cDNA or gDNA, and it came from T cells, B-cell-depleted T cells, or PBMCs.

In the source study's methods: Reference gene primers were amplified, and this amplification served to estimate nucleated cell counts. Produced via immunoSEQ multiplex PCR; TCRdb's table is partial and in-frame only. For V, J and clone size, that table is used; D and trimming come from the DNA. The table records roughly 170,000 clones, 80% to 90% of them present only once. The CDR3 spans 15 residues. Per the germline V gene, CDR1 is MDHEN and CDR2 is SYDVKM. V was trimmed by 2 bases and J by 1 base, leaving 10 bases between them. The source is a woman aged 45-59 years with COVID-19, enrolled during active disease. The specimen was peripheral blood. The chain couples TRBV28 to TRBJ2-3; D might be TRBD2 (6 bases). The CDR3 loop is CASSLMWGGTDTQYF. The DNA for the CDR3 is TGTGCCAGCAGTTTAATGTGGGGGGGCACAGATACGCAGTATTTT.